This record covers a single T cell receptor beta chain. Its antigen remains unknown. PCR employed 60 Vbeta and 13 Jbeta primers. Assay: immunoSEQ multiplex PCR; the TCRdb copy retains only in-frame clones and omits some. The table includes over 85,000 clones, approximately 7.7% detected once. The data were taken from a study of cytomegalovirus exposure and HLA in healthy donors. Study observations and caveats: A link between a missense DCLRE1C variant and TCR beta V- and J-gene trimming emerged from a later analysis. The study flagged fewer than 200 TCR beta chains as cytomegalovirus-associated. As a later analysis showed, several of the most significant clusters appeared to be linked to common viral pathogens.

At collection, donors were nominally healthy, but unrecorded immune exposures were probable. Germline assignment: CDR1 SGHRS and CDR2 YFSETQ. Deletions cut 4 bases from V and 4 bases from J, with 12 bases between. This CDR3 is 13 amino acids long. Sequencing used PBMCs. This TCR came from a man between 50 and 59 years old in good health and CMV-seronegative. V gene TRBV5-1 combines with J gene TRBJ2-7; D might be TRBD2 (6 bases). The CDR3 loop is CASSAIGGYEQYF. The CDR3 coding sequence is TGCGCCAGCAGCGCCATTGGGGGGTACGAGCAGTACTTC. Full variable domain (rest looked up from reference TRBV5-1 and TRBJ2-7): KAGVTQTPRYLIKTRGQQVTLSCSPISGHRSVSWYQQTPGQGLQFLFEYFSETQRNKGNFPGRFSGRQFSNSRSEMNVSTLELGDSALYLCASSAIGGYEQYFGPGTRLTVT.